The following is a T cell receptor beta chain sequence with its context. These data come from a study of T cell changes during pregnancy in multiple sclerosis. Trimming at V came to 8 bases and at J to 3 bases, leaving 5 bases not matched to a gene. Germline V gene data show CDR1 as SNHLY and CDR2 as FYNNEI. The CDR3 is made up of 14 amino acids. TCRdb keeps only in-frame clones here, not all; method: immunoSEQ multiplex PCR. Of around 31,000 clones in the sample, 90% to 95% were seen once. The specimen was CD4+ T cells from peripheral blood mononuclear cells, collected in the first trimester of pregnancy. The chain is built from TRBV2 and TRBJ2-2; 8 nucleotides align to TRBD2. This sequence was found in a female donor with multiple sclerosis, enrolled in a pregnancy study. The CDR3 reads CASGKREHTGELFF. CDR3 in DNA: TGTGCCAGCGGAAAGCGGGAGCACACCGGGGAGCTGTTTTTT.